The subject of this entry is one T cell receptor (beta chain). No antigen is known for it. The data stem from a study of OX40 agonist ivuxolimab in advanced cancers. Across the whole study: Earlier anti-PD-1, anti-PD-L1 or anti-CTLA-4 therapy was permitted; 30% to 45% had received some. Broader study findings: Partial responders receiving 0.1-3.0 mg/kg showed among the lowest clonal expansion. By week 6 at 0.1 to 3.0 mg/kg, blood CD4+ and CD8+ T cells had expanded clonally.

The data were produced by immunoSEQ multiplex PCR, yet TCRdb's version contains in-frame clones alone and is incomplete. The table shows about 60,000 clones, with roughly four fifths occurring only once. The source material was CD4+ or CD8+ T cells sorted from blood, sampled in a trial of the OX40 agonist ivuxolimab. The sequence was obtained from an adult with an advanced solid tumor such as melanoma, head and neck, liver or kidney cancer.

The CDR3 protein is CASSLQEQGTGNTIYF. CDR3 nucleotide sequence: TGCGCCAGCAGCCTACAGGAACAGGGAACCGGAAACACCATATATTTT. The V gene is TRBV5-1, the J gene TRBJ1-3, with D tentatively TRBD1 (6 bases). The germline V and J ends were trimmed by 4 bases and 4 bases, with 18 bases remaining between them. The germline gives CDR1 SGHRS, CDR2 YFSETQ. CDR3 length equals 16 residues.